The 21 T cell receptor beta chains below come from one sample, sequenced in a study of T-cell reconstitution after alpha-beta-depleted transplantation in children. Molecular barcoding with unique molecular identifiers was used for the TCRbeta library. TCRdb itself ran the PCR reads through MiXCR, one entry per CDR3 protein. The table shows hundreds of thousands of distinct CDR3 sequences, with roughly 11% occurring only once. This material consisted of peripheral blood, taken 180 days after TCRalphabeta/CD19-depleted stem cell transplant. These receptors originate from a male patient aged 2-9 years who had a stem cell transplant for chronic granulomatous disease, so the T cells may come from the graft donor.

The CDR3 region is CASSLGIGGGEETQYF. As DNA, the CDR3 is TGTGCCAGCAGCTTAGGGATTGGCGGAGGGGAAGAGACCCAGTACTTC. The J gene is TRBJ2-5, the V gene TRBV7-7; perhaps TRBD2 as D (6 bases). The length of the CDR3 is 16 residues. The V gene lost 1 base and the J gene lost 3 bases, with 15 bases spanning the gap. Germline V lookup: CDR1 SSHAT, CDR2 FNYEAQ (reference sequence).

This clonotype was recorded at least ten times. The chain carries TRBV6-1 and TRBJ1-1; D not resolved. From germline, CDR1 is MNHNS and CDR2 SASEGT. The V gene lost 3 bases and the J gene lost 0 bases, with 11 bases spanning the gap. CDR3 length: 15 residues. CDR3 nucleotide sequence: TGTGCCAGCAGTGACCCAACAGTTATGAACACTGAAGCTTTCTTT. Residues: CASSDPTVMNTEAFF.

Of note for this clonotype: This may be a read error, as it is one base from a much larger clone. This CDR3 reads CASSQQPNYGCTF. The CDR3 DNA reads TGTGCCAGCAGTCAACAGCCTAACTATGGCTGCACCTTC. V usage is TRBV12-3 or TRBV12-4 and J usage is TRBJ1-2; D remains ambiguous. There are 13 residues in the CDR3.

This clonotype was counted at least ten times. This sequence joins TRBV9 and TRBJ2-1, with a weak D call TRBD2 (5 bases). The CDR3 loop spans 12 amino acids. The germline CDR1 and CDR2 sequences are SGDLS and YYNGEE. Trimming cost V 4 bases and J 6 bases, with 8 bases left between them. CDR3 loop: CASSQTSNEQFF. CDR3 sequence (DNA): TGTGCCAGCAGCCAAACTAGCAATGAGCAGTTCTTC.

This clonotype was observed many times. J is TRBJ1-1 and V is TRBV28, with TRBD1 matching 7 bases. CDR1 and CDR2 from the germline V gene are MDHEN and SYDVKM. V was pared by 6 bases and J by 4 bases, with 8 bases of the junction left unmatched. The CDR3 loop spans 14 amino acids. The DNA of the CDR3 is TGTGCCAGCAGCCCCGGGACAGCCTCCACTGAAGCTTTCTTT. This gives the protein CASSPGTASTEAFF.

There are many counts of this clonotype. The rearrangement uses TRBV20-1 and TRBJ2-7; tentative D call: TRBD1 (6 bases). Trimming shortened V by 5 bases and J by 2 bases, and 22 bases separated the two germline ends. CDR3 length: 16 residues. Per the germline V gene, CDR1 is DFQATT and CDR2 is SNEGSKA (reference sequence). The CDR3 sequence: CSAPSGQGRLTYEQYF. CDR3 nucleotide sequence: TGCAGTGCTCCTTCGGGGCAGGGGCGACTTACCTACGAGCAGTACTTC.

This clonotype appeared many times. The CDR3 loop reads CASSLGTVVSGEQYF. CDR3 coding DNA: TGCGCCAGCAGCTTGGGGACTGTCGTCTCCGGCGAGCAGTACTTC. This chain links TRBV5-1 with TRBJ2-7, with D possibly matching TRBD2 (5 bases). Trimming shortened V by 0 bases and J by 6 bases, and 16 bases separated the two germline ends. There are 15 residues in the CDR3. Germline V gene lookup returns CDR1 SGHRS and CDR2 YFSETQ.

This clonotype has a count of ten or more. The gene calls are TRBV20-1 and TRBJ2-1, with D unclear. The CDR3 is 13 amino acids. Germline V gene data show CDR1 as DFQATT and CDR2 as SNEGSKA (reference sequence). V lost 1 base and J lost 6, with 10 bases in between. The DNA for the CDR3 is TGCAGTGCTAGAGGGGCCCAGGCCAATGAGCAGTTCTTC. Its protein is CSARGAQANEQFF.

This clonotype was seen many times. The V gene is TRBV5-1, the J gene TRBJ2-1, with TRBD2 identical over 7 bases. This CDR3 contains 14 residues. In germline, CDR1 is SGHRS, CDR2 YFSETQ. J lost 5 bases, V lost 5 bases, and 7 bases had no gene match. In DNA, the CDR3 is TGCGCCAGCAGTTCCCTAGCGGAGCACAATGAGCAGTTCTTC. Protein sequence: CASSSLAEHNEQFF.

On this clonotype: A much larger clone differs by one base, so this may be a read error. The chain has TRBV7-2 and TRBJ2-2; 10 bases align to TRBD1. Germline-derived CDR1 and CDR2 are SGHTA and FQGNSA. CDR3 length equals 16 residues. Here the CDR3 reads CASSRQGALGTGEPFF. As DNA, the CDR3 is TGTGCCAGCAGCCGACAGGGGGCTCTGGGTACCGGGGAGCCGTTTTTT.

This clonotype was counted at least ten times. The chain recombines TRBV5-1 with TRBJ2-1; TRBD2 aligns across 10 bases. CDR3 length: 15 residues. The germline gives CDR1 SGHRS, CDR2 YFSETQ. J gave up 5 bases and V 0 bases, and 2 bases lay outside the gene matches. This CDR3 is CASSLGGLADNEQFF. Written as DNA, the CDR3 is TGCGCCAGCAGCTTGGGCGGACTAGCGGACAATGAGCAGTTCTTC.

This clonotype has a count of ten or more. The CDR3 DNA reads TGCGCCAGCAGTCCTAGCCCGAACACCGGGGAGCTGTTTTTT. It specifies CASSPSPNTGELFF. V gene TRBV10-1 combines with J gene TRBJ2-2; a possible D gene is TRBD2 (5 bases). CDR1 is WNHNN and CDR2 is SYGVQD in the germline V gene (reference sequence). Trimming left V 5 bases short and J 0 bases short, with 7 bases between. The CDR3 is 14 residues long.

This clonotype was seen a handful of times. The chain has TRBV29-1 and TRBJ2-7; TRBD1 is a possible D gene (6 bases). CDR3 length: 15 residues. V dropped 6 bases and J dropped 5 bases, with 23 bases sitting between them. The germline V gene has CDR1 SQVTM and CDR2 ANQGSEA. CDR3 sequence: CSVIRRDNTVDEQYF. The CDR3 DNA sequence: TGCAGCGTCATTCGACGGGACAACACCGTCGACGAGCAGTACTTC.

This clonotype showed up many times. The DNA for the CDR3 is TGTGCCAGCAGCGGCTGGGGGCGGGGCAATGAGCAGTTCTTC. Translation: CASSGWGRGNEQFF. The V gene is TRBV7-9, the J gene TRBJ2-1; D may correspond to TRBD1 or TRBD2 (6 bases each). The CDR3 covers 14 residues. Trimming shortened V by 5 bases and J by 6 bases, and 14 bases separated the two germline ends. Germline V lookup: CDR1 SEHNR, CDR2 FQNEAQ (reference sequence).

Details on this clonotype: A read error may be the cause here, since a much bigger clone is one base away. The V and J genes are TRBV18 and TRBJ1-5, with no clear D. The CDR3 contains 13 residues. Germline assignment: CDR1 KGHSH and CDR2 LQKENI. In nucleotides, the CDR3 is TGTGCCAGCTCACCAAGCAGCTATCAGCCCCGGCATTTT. Its protein is CASSPSSYQPRHF.

This clonotype occurred many times. The chain employs TRBV27 and TRBJ2-5, with D perhaps TRBD1 or TRBD2 (5 bases each). Germline CDR1 MNHEY, CDR2 SMNVEV (reference sequence). CDR3 length equals 16 residues. Trimming shortened V by 4 bases and J by 4 bases, and 19 bases separated the two germline ends. In DNA, the CDR3 is TGTGCCAGCAGTTCAATCGGCAAGGGACCGGGAGAGACCCAGTACTTC. Translated, it gives CASSSIGKGPGETQYF.

This clonotype was seen more than once but under ten times. This chain joins TRBV6-1 and TRBJ2-1, with 11 bases aligning to TRBD2. CDR1 and CDR2 from the germline V gene are MNHNS and SASEGT. This CDR3 region has 15 residues. V dropped 5 bases and J dropped 8; count of bases not matched to a gene: 8. CDR3 DNA: TGTGCCAGCAGTCCTACTAGCGGGAGTCGGGATGAGCAGTTCTTC. Translation gives CASSPTSGSRDEQFF.

In the case of this clonotype: This may come from a read error, since a much larger clone is one base off. The J gene is TRBJ2-1, the V gene TRBV20-1; D gene ambiguous. Between the trimmed V and J ends, which lost 3 bases and 4 bases, there was a span of 1 base. Germline values: CDR1 DFQATT, CDR2 SNEGSKA (reference sequence). The CDR3 has 10 residues. The CDR3 bases are TGCAGTGCTAGGTACAATGAGCAGTTCTTC. Amino acid sequence: CSARYNEQFF.

Remarks on this clonotype: A much bigger clone sits one base away, suggesting this may be a read error. A read error is likely, as this CDR3 ends without the conserved phenylalanine or tryptophan. This chain connects TRBV15 to TRBJ1-4, with a weak D call TRBD1 (6 bases). The CDR3 totals 18 residues. Germline CDR1 LNHNV, CDR2 YYDKDF (reference sequence). V was trimmed by 2 bases and J by 0 bases, leaving 16 bases between them. The DNA for the CDR3 is TGTGCCACCAGCAGAATGGGACAAGACGGTACAACTAATGAAAAACTGTTTTAT. Protein: CATSRMGQDGTTNEKLFY.

This clonotype was observed at least ten times. The chain combines TRBV11-2 with TRBJ1-2; the match to TRBD1 covers 7 bases. The CDR3 has 14 residues. J was trimmed by 6 bases and V by 3 bases; bases with no gene match: 7. Germline values: CDR1 SGHAT, CDR2 FQNNGV. CDR3 sequence: CASSLSFTGDGYTF. The DNA of the CDR3 is TGTGCCAGCAGCTTGTCCTTTACAGGGGATGGCTACACCTTC.

This clonotype was detected only a few times. The V call is TRBV7-9, the J call TRBJ2-7, with 7 bases aligning to TRBD1. CDR1 and CDR2 (germline): SEHNR, FQNEAQ (reference sequence). The CDR3 has 13 amino acids. With V trimmed by 5 bases and J by 6 bases, 7 bases remained unmatched. CDR3 DNA: TGTGCCAGCAGCCGTGGGACAGTCTGCGAGCAGTACTTC. It yields the protein CASSRGTVCEQYF.